This T cell receptor beta chain was documented in a study of cytomegalovirus exposure and HLA in healthy donors (dated by TCRdb to about 2017). Looking at the study overall: An earlier analysis of 550 to 700 of the donors reported approximately 300 Gb of sequence data and about 100 million unique TCR beta sequences from approximately 180 million T cells. An early release that covered approximately 600 HLA-typed donors contained approximately 300 gigabases of sequencing data and tens of millions of unique TCR sequences. Of the roughly 420 genotyped donors, 70% to 90% were placed in the genetic ancestry cluster associated with self-reported Caucasian donors. The study aimed to test whether signatures of past pathogen exposure could be identified by cataloging public T cell receptors. The T cell repertoires of some 670 subjects were profiled by immunosequencing and related to cytomegalovirus serostatus. Besides the first cohort of 500 to 700 subjects, a separate validation cohort made up of roughly 120 different subjects was used. The study combined high-throughput TCR immunosequencing, statistical association of individual TCRs with disease status, and machine learning to predict cytomegalovirus infection status. To study patterns of TCR occurrence, a later analysis re-analyzed previously published TCR beta repertoires from 500 to 850 donors and added high-resolution HLA genotyping. In the later analysis, no new phenotypic data were used to find candidate immune exposures; instead, reliance was placed on TCR beta sequences and their occurrence across donors. An earlier analysis of about 620 of the donors applied high-throughput TCR beta sequencing to assess whether each TCR beta V gene segment acted as functional or pseudogenic. Donor age, sex, ethnicity and CMV serostatus were compiled alongside the repertoire data. Genome-wide SNP genotypes for about 60% of the roughly 700 donors were used in a later genetic analysis, which treated that subset as a discovery cohort. Every repertoire in the discovery cohort had been generated on one and the same sequencing platform. HLA typing included class I and class II loci at four-digit resolution. The number of typed donors differed by locus: about 620-640 for A, B, C, DRB1 and DQB1; 500 to 550 for DQA1; approximately 610 for DPA1; and around 490 for DPB1. Four to six DR-DQ haplotypes were handled as single units for association and clustering, since linkage in the cohort was strong. On average, around 230,000 unique TCR beta nucleotide sequences were sequenced per donor among some 430 genotyped donors of the cohort, with about 19% of those sequences being non-productive. Study-wide findings and limitations: In both the original and validation cohorts, the classifier was reported to diagnose cytomegalovirus status with high specificity and sensitivity. Across donors, most TCR sequences were observed very rarely, whereas some public TCRs were present in many individuals. Only TCR beta chains were sequenced in this cohort, and the absence of alpha or paired-chain data limited detectable features. For the cohort, immune exposure information was limited to CMV serostatus. According to a later analysis, parvovirus B19, influenza, CMV and Epstein-Barr virus appeared linked to several top co-occurrence clusters. In the study, about 150 TCR beta chains were listed as associated with cytomegalovirus. Compared with the roughly 710-donor mean, donors in an Asian-associated ancestry cluster had fewer N-insertions in productive TCRs, according to a later genetic analysis. A later analysis found that HLA-associated TCR beta chains were more clonally expanded and had lower generation probabilities than equally common non-associated chains. According to a later analysis, TCR association rates differed among HLA loci, with DRB1 alleles showing the most associated TCRs and HLA-C alleles showing the fewest. The sequencing pipeline was judged likely to have produced a cluster of highly shared sequence variants as a technical artifact. A later analysis found that most CMV-associated TCR beta chains appeared HLA-restricted, with HLA associations seemingly driven largely by CMV exposure. A few of the identified cytomegalovirus-associated TCR beta chains were confirmed in vitro to be specific for cytomegalovirus antigens. A further reported finding was that TCR beta sequences accurately predicted the HLA-A and HLA-B alleles for most subjects in the first cohort. Because counts were too low, roughly 17 rarely observed V segments, including chromosome 9 orphons, were left out of the earlier analysis of approximately 580 of the donors. Because HLA typing was missing for some donors at each locus, association tests included only the typed subset. When HLA alleles, especially DR and DQ, strongly co-occurred, TCR associations were difficult to assign to individual alleles. The presence/absence analyses assumed that sequencing depth was roughly uniform across donors, and that assumption may not be true. At a false discovery rate of 0.05, a later analysis linked fewer than 20,000 TCR beta sequences to specific HLA alleles. An earlier analysis of approximately 570 of the donors showed that most TCR beta V segments appeared in productive rearrangements either about 90% or about 30% of the time, which broadly matched IMGT annotations. Some IMGT-functional V segments, including TRBV6-2 and TRBV6-3, could not be told apart with the 87-base-pair reads, so those segments were excluded. Correlated functional status among segregating V segments might reflect linkage disequilibrium, but an unknown experimental factor could not be ruled out. An association between a missense DCLRE1C variant and V-gene and J-gene trimming of TCR beta chains was found in a later genetic analysis and replicated in an independent cohort. The authors suggested that the approach could potentially be extended to other disease states and immunological phenotypes.

Regarding this clone: It has no known antigen specificity. Within one base of it there is no much larger clone, and no base qualities were kept.

Library method: the immunoSEQ multiplex PCR assay. A mixture of 60 forward primers for TCR Vbeta segments and 13 reverse primers for TCR Jbeta segments was used in the multiplex PCR. The CDR3 region of rearranged TCR beta genes was amplified from genomic DNA by a multiplex PCR assay. Amplified TCR beta libraries were sequenced as 87-base-pair reads on the Illumina HiSeq System. The original pipeline was this. A later analysis counted 75 million to 100 million unique TCR beta chains across the 550 to 800 repertoires, and around 12 million of these chains were shared by at least two donors. Raw reads were error-corrected and collapsed into unique sequences with a nearest-neighbor algorithm that merged closely related sequences to remove PCR and sequencing errors. Alignment of CDR3 sequences to IMGT reference sequences was used to assign V, D and J gene segments. For a sequence to be retained, at least a six-nucleotide match to both a V gene segment and a J gene segment was required. A rearrangement counted as productive if the CDR3 had no stop codons and remained in frame with V and J, and every other rearrangement counted as non-productive. CDR3 was defined according to IMGT convention as the region running from the second conserved V-encoded cysteine to the conserved J-encoded phenylalanine. In an earlier analysis of more than 550 of the donors, sequences lacking an unambiguous match to a single V gene segment were excluded. In an earlier analysis of approximately 500 of the donors, a V segment was called functional when productive rearrangements were above 56.7%, and segregating when the standard deviation between donors exceeded 5%. A statistical classification framework was built to diagnose cytomegalovirus status from the catalog of TCR beta chain sequences. V and J gene assignment, in a later analysis, came from comparing TCR nucleotide sequences with IMGT/GENE-DB human TR gene sequences. In a later analysis, CDR3 sequences and most-parsimonious VDJ recombination scenarios were assigned using the TCRdist pipeline. In a later analysis, each TCR beta chain was defined by its CDR3 amino acid sequence together with its V-gene family, and reads without a unique V-gene family were excluded. A later analysis removed 450 to 600 highly shared, low-generation-probability nucleotide sequences to deal with suspected cross-contamination and a sequencing artifact. For each public chain, a later analysis derived a clonal expansion index from normalized ranks of inferred template counts within each repertoire. Generation probabilities in a later analysis came from a VDJ recombination model fitted to out-of-frame rearrangements, and those results were checked against IGoR. A later analysis scored TCR-TCR, TCR-HLA and TCR-CMV co-occurrence with hypergeometric tests, applying a repertoire-size bias correction to TCR pairs. A later analysis estimated false discovery rates by permuting HLA or CMV assignments 20 times. In a later analysis, co-occurring TCRs were grouped with DBSCAN, and TCRdist sequence similarity was added when clustering was performed within HLA-allele-positive subsets. For co-occurrence clustering, repertoires with fewer than 30,000 or more than 120,000 public chains were excluded, along with five repertoires with anomalous nucleotide sharing. In its TCRdb copy, this immuneACCESS table keeps in-frame sequences only and misses some clones. Where compared with another copy, unresolved V genes explain less than half of these, and the others have no known cause. V, J and clone size were drawn from that table, and D and trimming were deduced from the DNA. Within this sample are 150,000 to 200,000 clones, with approximately 80% of them counted one time only. The ten largest clones take up less than 2% of the sample.

There are 14 amino acids in the CDR3, from cysteine to phenylalanine inclusive. Just CDR3 DNA is preserved here, 42 bases in frame from base 1. For CDR1 and CDR2, the germline V gene lists MGHRA and YSYEKL. The junction carries 11 bases between V and J, which are trimmed by 1 base and 8 bases respectively. The cohort consisted of approximately 670 healthy bone marrow donors. All cohort members were sampled while nominally healthy, although unrecorded immune exposures were likely present. The donor was CMV seronegative and belonged to the group of 352 seronegative cohort members. Each donor provided a peripheral blood sample, and peripheral blood mononuclear cells were used for TCR beta sequencing. Genomic DNA extraction from the blood cell samples was performed with the Qiagen DNeasy Blood Extraction Kit.

The rearrangement joined TRBV4-1 to TRBJ2-2, with an unclear D gene assignment. The specimen was PBMCs. This clonotype was sampled from a woman between 18 and 29 years old in good health and CMV-seronegative. CDR3 loop: CASSQAPFGGELFF. At the DNA level, the sequence is TGCGCCAGCAGCCAAGCCCCTTTCGGGGGGGAGCTGTTTTTT.